This T cell receptor (beta chain) was recorded in a study of control samples from healthy donors and cancer patients. The ends were cut back, 3 bases at V and 2 bases at J, with 8 bases in the middle. Germline V gene data show CDR1 as KGHSH and CDR2 as LQKENI. The CDR3 totals 14 residues. TCRdb's copy holds only in-frame clones and misses some; the assay was immunoSEQ multiplex PCR. The top ten clones hold 17% of a sample with about 110,000 clones, approximately 90% of them seen once. The sequence was obtained from a woman between 50 and 59 years old in good health. Source material: blood. The genes are TRBV18 and TRBJ1-3, with D perhaps matching TRBD1 (5 bases). As DNA, the CDR3 is TGTGCCAGCTCACCCGACAGAACTGGAAACACCATATATTTT. It encodes CASSPDRTGNTIYF.